The 28 T cell receptor beta chains presented below share a single source sample, sequenced in a study of blood T cell repertoires in COVID-19. Sequencing used immunoSEQ multiplex PCR; TCRdb keeps in-frame clones, though not all of them. The data contain tens of thousands of clones, about 80% of them singletons. The sequencing sample was made of peripheral blood. The receptors were sampled from a man aged 55 to 70 with acute or convalescent COVID-19.

The J gene is TRBJ2-3, the V gene TRBV6-1; 9 bases map to TRBD1. This CDR3 has 15 amino acids. The trim removed 3 bases at V and 3 bases at J, leaving 4 bases unmatched. The germline V gene has CDR1 MNHNS and CDR2 SASEGT. For the CDR3, the DNA is TGTGCCAGCAGTGAGGGACAGGGAACGACAGATACGCAGTATTTT. It yields the protein CASSEGQGTTDTQYF.

The rearrangement uses TRBV5-6 and TRBJ2-1; D may be TRBD2 (5 bases). There are 13 residues in the CDR3. CDR1 is SGHDT, CDR2 YYEEEE, per germline. The V gene lost 4 bases and the J gene lost 6 bases, with 11 bases spanning the gap. CDR3 in amino acids: CASSPGVVNEQFF. The CDR3 DNA is TGTGCCAGCAGCCCCGGGGTGGTCAATGAGCAGTTCTTC.

This chain joins TRBV7-2 and TRBJ1-6; D is unclear. The germline V gene encodes CDR1 SGHTA and CDR2 FQGNSA. With 4 bases removed from V and 10 bases from J, the gap between germline ends came to 8 bases. This CDR3 has 12 amino acids. The CDR3 DNA is TGTGCCAGCAGCTCCCAGTTATCACCCCTCCACTTT. Translation gives CASSSQLSPLHF.

The J gene is TRBJ1-5, the V gene TRBV24-1; no clear D. The CDR3 loop spans 15 amino acids. CDR1 and CDR2 (germline): KGHDR, SFDVKD. V lost 4 bases to trimming and J lost 1 base, with 10 bases between them. The CDR3 bases are TGTGCCACCAGTGACGTGACTGAGAGCAATCAGCCCCAGCATTTT. Translation gives CATSDVTESNQPQHF.

The chain is built from TRBV19 and TRBJ1-1; D is ambiguous. CDR1 LNHDA and CDR2 SQIVND come from the germline V gene (reference sequence). Deletions cut 1 base from V and 1 base from J, with 10 bases between. The CDR3 totals 15 residues. CDR3 residues: CASSIVGGTNTEAFF. The CDR3 region has the DNA TGTGCCAGTAGTATAGTTGGAGGAACGAACACTGAAGCTTTCTTT.

This clone was seen once. The chain couples TRBV27 to TRBJ2-1, with 9 bases identical to TRBD2. V lost 8 bases to trimming and J lost 3 bases; unmatched junction nucleotides: 8. The CDR3 is made up of 15 amino acids. CDR1 and CDR2 (germline): MNHEY, SMNVEV (reference sequence). In nucleotides, the CDR3 is TGTGCCAGCTGTAGCGGGGGCCCTATCTACAATGAGCAGTTCTTC. Encoded protein: CASCSGGPIYNEQFF.

This clone was observed a few times. The chain uses TRBV7-2 and TRBJ2-7; tentative D call: TRBD1 (6 bases). V lost 4 bases to trimming and J lost 6 bases, with 25 bases between them. Germline V gene sequence: CDR1 SGHTA, CDR2 FQGNSA. The CDR3 covers 17 residues. The CDR3 reads CASSSGTRAVGRGEQYF. CDR3 nucleotide sequence: TGTGCCAGCAGCTCAGGGACAAGAGCAGTGGGACGGGGCGAGCAGTACTTC.

The chain employs TRBV27 and TRBJ2-7; D unresolved. This CDR3 is 15 amino acids long. V was shortened by 5 bases and J by 1 base, with 15 bases between the two germline ends. Looked up from germline, CDR1 is MNHEY and CDR2 is SMNVEV (reference sequence). CDR3 nucleotides: TGTGCCAGCAGTCGTGGTAGCCCACCTTCCTACGAGCAGTACTTC. Protein sequence: CASSRGSPPSYEQYF.

The chain has TRBV2 and TRBJ1-5; tentatively, D is TRBD1 (5 bases). CDR3 size: 12 residues. From germline, CDR1 is SNHLY and CDR2 FYNNEI. The V end lost 4 bases, the J end lost 6 bases, and 7 bases lay between the germline ends. The CDR3: CASSGQGQPQHF. Written as DNA, the CDR3 is TGTGCCAGCAGTGGGCAGGGTCAGCCCCAGCATTTT.

The genes are TRBV7-2 and TRBJ2-7; TRBD2 is a possible D gene (7 bases). CDR1 and CDR2 from the germline V gene are SGHTA and FQGNSA. V dropped 3 bases and J dropped 4 bases, with 16 bases sitting between them. This CDR3 region has 15 residues. This CDR3 is CASSFGGGPLYEQYF. The CDR3 DNA follows: TGTGCCAGCAGCTTTGGGGGGGGCCCCCTTTACGAGCAGTACTTC.

This chain uses TRBV9 with TRBJ2-5, with 10 bases lining up with TRBD1. The CDR3 spans 16 residues. The V gene end was trimmed by 4 bases and the J gene end by 4 bases; junction bases not matched to a gene: 10. Germline values: CDR1 SGDLS, CDR2 YYNGEE. The chain's CDR3 is CASSSTGTGASETQYF. CDR3 bases: TGTGCCAGCAGCTCGACCGGGACAGGGGCGTCAGAGACCCAGTACTTC.

The chain combines TRBV7-3 with TRBJ2-1; 13 nucleotides line up with TRBD2. The V gene's germline CDR1 is SGHTA and CDR2 FQGTGA. CDR3 length: 16 residues. V dropped 5 bases and J dropped 6; count of bases not matched to a gene: 7. The CDR3 here is CASSMTSGGQSNEQFF. The CDR3 DNA follows: TGTGCCAGCAGCATGACTAGCGGGGGGCAGAGCAATGAGCAGTTCTTC.

This chain links TRBV12-3 or TRBV12-4 with TRBJ1-1, with unresolved D. The CDR3 covers 12 residues. Trimming shortened V by 7 bases and J by 1 base, and 7 bases separated the two germline ends. CDR3 sequence reads: CASKKANTEAFF. The CDR3 nucleotides read TGTGCCAGCAAAAAAGCGAACACTGAAGCTTTCTTT.

This rearrangement joins TRBV10-1 to TRBJ1-2, with TRBD1 matching over 8 bases. This CDR3 contains 13 residues. The germline V gene has CDR1 WNHNN and CDR2 SYGVQD (reference sequence). Unmatched junction bases numbered 2, after V lost 0 bases and J lost 8 bases. The CDR3 region is CASSESRGLGYTF. In nucleotides, the CDR3 is TGCGCCAGCAGTGAGTCCAGGGGGCTCGGCTACACCTTC.

The chain employs TRBV7-8 and TRBJ2-7; 9 bases map to TRBD2. V trimming: 4 bases; J trimming: 1 base; junction bases outside the gene matches: 5. CDR3 size: 15 residues. Per the germline V gene, CDR1 is SGHVS and CDR2 is FQNEAQ. The CDR3 DNA reads TGTGCCAGCAGCTCTCTAGCGGGGTTGTCCTACGAGCAGTACTTC. Its protein product is CASSSLAGLSYEQYF.

The chain recombines TRBV30 with TRBJ1-2, with TRBD1 identical over 11 bases. CDR3 length: 13 amino acids. Germline CDR1 GTSNPN, CDR2 SVGIG (reference sequence). V lost 5 bases to trimming and J lost 7 bases; unmatched junction nucleotides: 6. CDR3 nucleotide sequence: TGTGCCTGGCGGACAGGGGGCTGGAGTGGCTACACCTTC. This codes for CAWRTGGWSGYTF.

This clone was counted only a few times. The V and J genes are TRBV19 and TRBJ1-4; 7 positions agree with TRBD1. The CDR3 spans 14 residues. V lost 4 bases and J lost 8; bases outside the gene matches: 7. The germline gives CDR1 LNHDA, CDR2 SQIVND (reference sequence). For the CDR3, the DNA is TGTGCCAGTAGTACATCAGGGGGAAGGGAAAAACTGTTTTTT. Residues: CASSTSGGREKLFF.

The rearrangement uses TRBV4-2 and TRBJ2-5, with D hard to call. The CDR3 is 15 residues long. Trimming left V 4 bases short and J 5 bases short, with 17 bases between. Germline-derived CDR1 and CDR2 are LGHNA and YNFKEQ. The DNA of the CDR3 is TGTGCCAGCAGCCGCGGCACGAGCCAGTTGGAGACCCAGTACTTC. Protein sequence: CASSRGTSQLETQYF.

The chain carries TRBV19 and TRBJ1-6; 8 positions agree with TRBD1. The CDR3 is made up of 16 amino acids. Germline loops: CDR1 LNHDA, CDR2 SQIVND (reference sequence). V was pared by 6 bases and J by 3 bases, with 7 bases of the junction left unmatched. The CDR3 here is CASRLGQAIYNSPLHF. CDR3 bases: TGTGCCAGTAGACTGGGACAGGCCATCTATAATTCACCCCTCCACTTT.

The gene calls are TRBV19 and TRBJ1-2, with a possible D match to TRBD1 (5 bases). The CDR3 has 13 amino acids. The V end was cut by 3 bases, the J end by 7 bases, with 12 bases between. Germline V gene data show CDR1 as LNHDA and CDR2 as SQIVND (reference sequence). The chain's CDR3 is CASSIPRQSGYTF. CDR3 bases: TGTGCCAGTAGTATCCCGAGACAGTCTGGCTACACCTTC.

The rearrangement joins TRBV11-2 to TRBJ1-2, with TRBD1 matching 7 bases. V shed 1 base, J shed 4 bases, and the junction held 9 bases outside the gene matches. Germline CDR1 and CDR2: SGHAT and FQNNGV. This CDR3 has 16 amino acids. The CDR3 coding sequence is TGTGCCAGCAGCTTAGTGTTAGGGGGCGCGGGCTATGGCTACACCTTC. Translation: CASSLVLGGAGYGYTF.

This clone was recorded once. The chain has TRBV18 and TRBJ1-1; D unresolved. Trimming shortened V by 0 bases and J by 0 bases, and 8 bases separated the two germline ends. This CDR3 has 15 amino acids. Germline assignment: CDR1 KGHSH and CDR2 LQKENI. Written as DNA, the CDR3 is TGTGCCAGCTCACCACCGGGAGTTATGAACACTGAAGCTTTCTTT. This encodes CASSPPGVMNTEAFF. The full variable domain, in which reference TRBV18 and TRBJ1-1 provide the parts outside the CDR3, is NAGVMQNPRHLVRRRGQEARLRCSPMKGHSHVYWYRQLPEEGLKFMVYLQKENIIDESGMPKERFSAEFPKEGPSILRIQQVVRGDSAAYFCASSPPGVMNTEAFFGQGTRLTVV.

V is TRBV3-1 (or the pseudogene TRBV3-2) and J is TRBJ1-6; D gene ambiguous. CDR1 and CDR2 (germline): LGHDT, YNNKEL (reference sequence). The V end was cut by 4 bases, the J end by 7 bases, with 11 bases between. The CDR3 is 14 amino acids. CDR3 bases: TGTGCCAGCAGCCCCGCTCGGGAGAATTCACCCCTCCACTTT. This encodes CASSPARENSPLHF.

The CDR3 reads CASGGGVDTQYF. In DNA, the CDR3 is TGTGCCAGCGGGGGGGGCGTAGATACGCAGTATTTT. This chain uses TRBV12-3 or TRBV12-4 with TRBJ2-3; maybe TRBD2 (7 bases). The CDR3 spans 12 residues. Deletions cut 8 bases from V and 5 bases from J, with 11 bases between.

This clone occurred once. This chain connects TRBV5-6 to TRBJ2-7; 9 bases are a match to TRBD1. The V segment lost 3 bases and the J segment 6 bases; nucleotides outside the gene matches: 16. There are 17 residues in the CDR3. Germline V CDR1 and CDR2: SGHDT, YYEEEE. In DNA, the CDR3 is TGTGCCAGCAGCTCGGCACCGGGACAGGGTACGCTGAGCGAGCAGTACTTC. It codes for CASSSAPGQGTLSEQYF.

The J gene is TRBJ1-1, the V gene TRBV5-1, with 11 bases matching TRBD1. CDR3 size: 12 residues. CDR1 is SGHRS, CDR2 YFSETQ, per germline. The junction had 2 bases not matched to a gene; V was cut back by 6 bases and J by 7 bases. CDR3 DNA sequence: TGCGCCAGCACCGGGACAGGGGGTGAAGCTTTCTTT. Amino acids: CASTGTGGEAFF.

The chain uses TRBV5-1 and TRBJ2-7, with D possibly TRBD2 on 6 matching bases. The CDR3 has 14 amino acids. Trimming took off 4 bases at V and 2 bases at J, with 13 bases between the two ends. Germline CDR1 and CDR2: SGHRS and YFSETQ. CDR3 sequence reads: CASSPGDGTYEQYF. CDR3 nucleotides: TGCGCCAGCAGCCCGGGGGATGGCACCTACGAGCAGTACTTC.

This clone showed up just once. The genes are TRBV2 and TRBJ1-1; TRBD1 is a possible D gene (5 bases). Trimming left V 8 bases short and J 2 bases short, with 12 bases between. This CDR3 region has 13 residues. Germline CDR1 and CDR2: SNHLY and FYNNEI. As DNA, the CDR3 is TGTGCCAGCGGAGGGGAAAGAAACACTGAAGCTTTCTTT. This encodes CASGGERNTEAFF.